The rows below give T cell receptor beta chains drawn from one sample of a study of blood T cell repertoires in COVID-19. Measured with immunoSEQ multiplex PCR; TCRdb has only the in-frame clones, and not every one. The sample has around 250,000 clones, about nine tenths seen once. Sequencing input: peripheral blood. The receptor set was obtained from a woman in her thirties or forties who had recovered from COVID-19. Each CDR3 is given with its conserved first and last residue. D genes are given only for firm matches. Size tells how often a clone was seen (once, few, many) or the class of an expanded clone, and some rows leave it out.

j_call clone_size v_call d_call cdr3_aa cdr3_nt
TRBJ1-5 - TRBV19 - CASSIEGRQPQHF TGTGCCAGTAGTATAGAGGGGAGGCAGCCCCAGCATTTT
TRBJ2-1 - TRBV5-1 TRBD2 CASHTSVSSYNEQFF TGCGCCAGTCACACTAGCGTTAGCTCCTACAATGAGCAGTTCTTC
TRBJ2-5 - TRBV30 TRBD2 CARRGAGGPETQYF TGTGCCCGTCGGGGGGCGGGAGGGCCGGAGACCCAGTACTTC
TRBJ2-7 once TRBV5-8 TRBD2 CASSQGTDRLAGTDEQYF TGTGCCAGCAGTCAAGGGACGGATCGACTAGCGGGAACCGACGAGCAGTACTTC
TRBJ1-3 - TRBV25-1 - CASLDPGNSGNTIYF TGTGCCAGCCTCGATCCGGGGAACTCTGGAAACACCATATATTTT
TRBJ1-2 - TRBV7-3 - CASSLHGSNYGYTF TGTGCCAGCAGCTTACACGGGTCAAACTATGGCTACACCTTC
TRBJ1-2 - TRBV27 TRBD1 CANWDRGSYGYTF TGTGCCAACTGGGACAGGGGGAGCTATGGCTACACCTTC
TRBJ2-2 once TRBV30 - CAWSGGGFYTGELFF TGTGCCTGGAGTGGTGGAGGGTTCTACACCGGGGAGCTGTTTTTT
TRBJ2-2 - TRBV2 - CATQGNTGELFF TGTGCCACACAGGGAAACACCGGGGAGCTGTTTTTT
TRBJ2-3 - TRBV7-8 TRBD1 CASSQRDREGDTQYF TGTGCCAGCAGCCAAAGGGACAGAGAGGGAGATACGCAGTATTTT
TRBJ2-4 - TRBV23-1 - CASIHSAVTKNIQYF TGCGCCAGTATCCACAGTGCCGTGACCAAAAACATTCAGTACTTC
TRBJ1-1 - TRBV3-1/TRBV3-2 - CASSQDGAAEAFF TGTGCCAGCAGCCAAGATGGGGCCGCTGAAGCTTTCTTT
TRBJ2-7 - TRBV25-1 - CASSDWGDYEQYF TGTGCCAGCAGTGATTGGGGGGACTACGAGCAGTACTTC
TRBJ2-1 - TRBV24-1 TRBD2 CATRGGLAGVNEQFF TGTGCCACCAGAGGGGGACTAGCGGGAGTCAATGAGCAGTTCTTC
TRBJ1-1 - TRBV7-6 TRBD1 CASSWGTGTKDGVDTEAFF TGTGCCAGCAGCTGGGGGACAGGGACTAAGGATGGCGTGGACACTGAAGCTTTCTTT
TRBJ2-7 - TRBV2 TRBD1 CASSERGTGRYEQYF TGTGCCAGCAGTGAACGGGGGACAGGACGCTACGAGCAGTACTTC
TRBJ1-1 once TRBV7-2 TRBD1 CASSLSGTGALNTEAFF TGTGCCAGCAGCTTATCCGGGACAGGGGCCTTGAACACTGAAGCTTTCTTT
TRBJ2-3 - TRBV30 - CAWTGGLTSTDTQYF TGTGCCTGGACCGGAGGGCTTACTAGCACAGATACGCAGTATTTT
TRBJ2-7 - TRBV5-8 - CALHGDTGYEQYF TGTGCCCTTCACGGGGACACCGGTTACGAGCAGTACTTC
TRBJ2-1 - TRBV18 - CASSQYGLAGGSNEQFF TGTGCCAGCTCACAATACGGCTTGGCAGGGGGGAGCAATGAGCAGTTCTTC
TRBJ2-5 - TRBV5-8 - CASSPEETQYF TGTGCCAGCAGCCCGGAGGAGACCCAGTACTTC
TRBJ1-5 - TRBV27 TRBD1 CASSLFGGTGNSNQPQHF TGTGCCAGCAGTTTATTCGGGGGGACAGGTAATAGCAATCAGCCCCAGCATTTT
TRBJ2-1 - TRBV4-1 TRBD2 CASSQGTSLMAYNEQFF TGCGCCAGCAGCCAAGGGACTAGCTTGATGGCCTACAATGAGCAGTTCTTC
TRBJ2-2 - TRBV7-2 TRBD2 CASSLGVIAGAIGELFF TGTGCCAGCAGCTTAGGAGTAATAGCGGGAGCTATCGGGGAGCTGTTTTTT
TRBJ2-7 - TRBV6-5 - CASSTQGYEQYF TGTGCCAGCAGTACCCAGGGTTACGAGCAGTACTTC
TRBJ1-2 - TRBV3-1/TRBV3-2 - CASTNNGWTATNYGYTF TGTGCCAGCACCAACAATGGGTGGACAGCAACTAACTATGGCTACACCTTC
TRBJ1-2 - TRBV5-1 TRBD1 CASSTGLDYGYTF TGCGCCAGCTCGACAGGGCTGGACTATGGCTACACCTTC
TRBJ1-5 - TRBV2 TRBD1 CASSEALGQGAGQPQHF TGTGCCAGCAGTGAAGCGCTAGGACAGGGGGCCGGTCAGCCCCAGCATTTT
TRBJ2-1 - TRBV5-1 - CASSLDEAPVGYNEQFF TGCGCCAGCAGCTTAGATGAGGCCCCGGTGGGCTACAATGAGCAGTTCTTC
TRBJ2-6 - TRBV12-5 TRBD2 CASGLAGVSGANVLTF TGTGCTAGTGGTCTAGCGGGAGTTTCTGGGGCCAACGTCCTGACTTTC
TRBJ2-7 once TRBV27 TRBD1 CASSLVGQGDSEQYF TGTGCCAGCAGTTTAGTGGGACAGGGGGATTCCGAGCAGTACTTC
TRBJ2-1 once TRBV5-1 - CASSLDPGAIYNEQFF TGCGCCAGCAGCTTGGATCCAGGGGCAATCTACAATGAGCAGTTCTTC
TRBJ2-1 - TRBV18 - CASSPMADNEQFF TGTGCCAGCTCACCCATGGCAGACAATGAGCAGTTCTTC
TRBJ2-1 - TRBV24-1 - CATSTRGSYNEQFF TGTGCCACTTCCACCAGGGGCTCCTACAATGAGCAGTTCTTC
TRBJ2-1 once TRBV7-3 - CASSLRVTSPVQRNEQFF TGTGCCAGCAGCTTAAGAGTAACCAGTCCGGTCCAGAGGAATGAGCAGTTCTTC
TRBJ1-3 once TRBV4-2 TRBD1 CASSQDPGTGSNTIYF TGTGCCAGCAGCCAAGATCCCGGGACAGGTTCGAACACCATATATTTT
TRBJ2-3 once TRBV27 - CASSRWSTDTQYF TGTGCCAGCAGCAGGTGGAGCACAGATACGCAGTATTTT
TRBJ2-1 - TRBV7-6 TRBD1 CASSPSGQGSHEQFF TGTGCCAGCAGTCCTTCAGGACAGGGAAGTCATGAGCAGTTCTTC
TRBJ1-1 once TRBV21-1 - CASSNTGGFWVYTEAFF TGTGCCAGCAGCAATACAGGGGGCTTTTGGGTGTACACTGAAGCTTTCTTT
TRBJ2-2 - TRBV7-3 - CASSPSTGTGELFF TGTGCCAGCAGCCCGTCGACTGGCACCGGGGAGCTGTTTTTT
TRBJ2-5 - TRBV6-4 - CASSDPDWVGETQYF TGTGCCAGCAGTGATCCGGACTGGGTAGGAGAGACCCAGTACTTC
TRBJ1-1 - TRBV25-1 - CASSESRNTEAFF TGTGCCAGCAGTGAATCTAGGAACACTGAAGCTTTCTTT
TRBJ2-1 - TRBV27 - CASSSISGYNEQFF TGTGCCAGCAGTTCCATTAGCGGTTACAATGAGCAGTTCTTC
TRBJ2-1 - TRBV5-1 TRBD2 CASSLAETSGASYNEQFF TGCGCCAGCAGCCTGGCCGAGACTAGCGGGGCCTCCTACAATGAGCAGTTCTTC
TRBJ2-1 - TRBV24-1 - CATSDPRGDSYNEQFF TGTGCCACCAGTGATCCCCGGGGAGACTCCTACAATGAGCAGTTCTTC
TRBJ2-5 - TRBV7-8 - CASSLEVGTLETQYF TGTGCCAGCAGCTTAGAGGTGGGGACTTTAGAGACCCAGTACTTC
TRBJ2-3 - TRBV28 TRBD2 CASSPGGPGDTQYF TGTGCCAGCAGCCCGGGAGGGCCCGGCGATACGCAGTATTTT
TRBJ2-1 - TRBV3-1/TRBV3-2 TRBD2 CASSHGLAVAYNEQFF TGTGCCAGCAGCCACGGACTAGCGGTAGCCTACAATGAGCAGTTCTTC
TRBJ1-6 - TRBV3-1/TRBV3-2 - CASRNSDSSNSPLHF TGTGCCAGCAGGAACTCGGACAGCTCTAATTCACCCCTCCACTTT
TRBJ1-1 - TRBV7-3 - CASSLTFDRNTEAFF TGTGCCAGCAGCTTAACGTTTGACAGGAACACTGAAGCTTTCTTT
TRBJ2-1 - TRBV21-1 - CASRPLACKYNEQFF TGTGCCAGCAGGCCACTAGCGTGTAAGTACAATGAGCAGTTCTTC
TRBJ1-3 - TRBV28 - CASTPTRDTIYF TGTGCCAGCACCCCTACGCGGGACACCATATATTTT
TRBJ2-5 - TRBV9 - CASSVGPLDQETQYF TGTGCCAGCAGCGTAGGTCCCTTAGACCAAGAGACCCAGTACTTC